This T cell receptor beta chain emerged from a study of immune heterogeneity within non-small cell lung tumors listed by TCRdb under 2018. For context, the study as a whole: By histology, several squamous cell carcinomas, 10 non-squamous carcinomas and 1 tumor not otherwise specified were included. Binding of neoantigens to the HLA alleles of each patient was predicted with netMHCpan-3.0 for mutant peptides of 8 to 11 amino acids. TCR repertoires were analyzed from 60 or so tumor loci of approximately 16 patients, while transcriptome data covered only 40 to 50 loci from about twelve patients. The study combined whole-exome sequencing, RNA-seq and TCR beta repertoire sequencing of multiple spatially distinct regions from each NSCLC tumor to examine intratumoral immune heterogeneity.

The germline V gene supplies CDR1 MNHNS and CDR2 SASEGT. The CDR3 goes from the cysteine to the phenylalanine over 14 residues. The DNA shown is the 42-base CDR3, in frame from base 1. V is cut by 4 bases and J by 3 bases, and the space between the germline ends is 12 bases. This clonotype was counted only a few times. It has no known antigen specificity. Qualities for individual bases were not recorded, and no much larger clone is one base off. Study-level results and caveats: Within a patient, identical dominant CDR3B clonotypes were found to recur across loci, yet unique high-frequency clones were also harbored in different tumor locations. A statistically significant but moderate positive correlation (R around 0.33) was observed between local T-cell repertoire clonality and local tumor mutational burden. For the most part, high-frequency TCR beta clonotypes differed from one individual patient to another.

Genomic DNA was extracted from bulk tumor tissue and used as the TCR template, and around 540 ng gDNA was amplified per sample. During surgery, multiple biopsies were taken from each primary tumor and placed as far apart as possible within the tumor mass. The study cohort was described as untreated, and patients were newly diagnosed NSCLC cases undergoing curative surgery. The donors were about 14 patients with newly diagnosed non-small cell lung cancer who were having surgery with curative intent. The resected tumor masses were reviewed by two independent pathologists. Only DNA and RNA samples of high quality went on to sequencing. A multiplex PCR system amplified the TCR beta CDR3 region, with a first 10-cycle round using 32 V-gene forward and 13 J-gene reverse primers. A QIAGEN Multiplex PCR Kit was used for first-round PCR, and the primer sequences were filed in Chinese patent CN105087789A. Illumina universal primers were added in a second PCR round performed with the Phusion High-Fidelity PCR Kit. Sequencing of the TCR libraries was done on the Illumina HiSeq X Ten platform in paired-end mode with a 151 bp read length. The original methods were these. Reads lacking multiplex PCR primers were removed with Cutadapt, read pairs were merged with PEAR, and CDR3 regions were called with MiXCR default settings. Shannon entropy measured repertoire diversity, and clonality was calculated as one minus the Shannon entropy divided by the ln of the count of productive unique sequences. Clonotypes present at frequencies of at least 0.5% were defined as dominant or high-frequency T-cell clones. TCRdb applied fastp at Q25 and MiXCR to the public reads, then kept only in-frame beta chains. When rows share a CDR3 protein, they turn into one entry using the most common DNA and genes. These V and J calls derive from TCRdb rather than the authors' analysis. The sample table lists approximately 2,000 distinct CDR3 sequences, 45% of them with a count of one. Together, the top ten hold around 10% of the sample.

This chain joins TRBV6-1 to TRBJ2-5; TRBD1 is a weak D gene call, 6 bases matching. The TCR was taken from a man in his 70s with non-small cell lung cancer. The sequenced sample consisted of lung tumor tissue. Here the CDR3 is given as CASSARTEEETQYF. The DNA is as follows: TGTGCCAGCAGTGCCCGGACAGAGGAAGAGACCCAGTACTTC.